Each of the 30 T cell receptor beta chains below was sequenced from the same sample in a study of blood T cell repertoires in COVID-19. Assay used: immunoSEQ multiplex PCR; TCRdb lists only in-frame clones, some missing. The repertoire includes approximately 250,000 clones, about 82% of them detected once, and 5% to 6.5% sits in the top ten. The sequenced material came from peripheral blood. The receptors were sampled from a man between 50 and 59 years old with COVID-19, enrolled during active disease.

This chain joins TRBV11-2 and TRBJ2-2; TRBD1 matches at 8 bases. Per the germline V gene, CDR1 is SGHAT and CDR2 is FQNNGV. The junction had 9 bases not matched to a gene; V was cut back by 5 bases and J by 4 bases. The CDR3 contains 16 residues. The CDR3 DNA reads TGTGCCAGCAGCCTCGCCAGGGGGCATGGCACCGGGGAGCTGTTTTTT. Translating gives CASSLARGHGTGELFF.

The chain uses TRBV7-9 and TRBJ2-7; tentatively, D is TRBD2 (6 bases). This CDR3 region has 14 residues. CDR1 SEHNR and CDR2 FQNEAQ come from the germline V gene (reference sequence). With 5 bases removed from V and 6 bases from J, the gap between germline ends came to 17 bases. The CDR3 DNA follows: TGTGCCAGCAGCCGAGGTGGCACAGCGGGCGAGCAGTACTTC. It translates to CASSRGGTAGEQYF.

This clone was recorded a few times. The CDR3 loop is CASSQEGQNYGYTF. The CDR3 DNA is TGTGCCAGCAGCCAGGAGGGACAGAACTATGGCTACACCTTC. The chain recombines TRBV4-2 with TRBJ1-2; 7 bases line up with TRBD1. The germline V gene encodes CDR1 LGHNA and CDR2 YNFKEQ. This CDR3 comprises 14 residues. Germline trimming cut 3 bases from V and 2 bases from J; bases unmatched to any gene: 3.

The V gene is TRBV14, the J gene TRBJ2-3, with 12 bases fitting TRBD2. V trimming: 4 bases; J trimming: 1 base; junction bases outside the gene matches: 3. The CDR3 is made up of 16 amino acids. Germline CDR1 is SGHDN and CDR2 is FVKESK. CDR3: CASSLWTSGGTDTQYF. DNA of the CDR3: TGTGCCAGCAGCCTCTGGACTAGCGGGGGCACAGATACGCAGTATTTT.

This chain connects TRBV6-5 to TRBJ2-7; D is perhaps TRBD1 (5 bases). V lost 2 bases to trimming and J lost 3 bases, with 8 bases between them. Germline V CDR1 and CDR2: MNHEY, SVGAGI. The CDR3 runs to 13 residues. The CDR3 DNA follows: TGTGCCAGCAGTTACAGACAGAACTACGAGCAGTACTTC. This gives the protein CASSYRQNYEQYF.

The CDR3, as DNA: TGTGCCAGCAGCTCGGGTCCTGGGGCCAACGTCCTGACTTTC. Residues: CASSSGPGANVLTF. V gene TRBV7-2 combines with J gene TRBJ2-6; D is unclear. CDR1 SGHTA and CDR2 FQGNSA come from the germline V gene. V lost 4 bases and J 2 bases, leaving 6 bases between the germline ends. This CDR3 has 14 amino acids.

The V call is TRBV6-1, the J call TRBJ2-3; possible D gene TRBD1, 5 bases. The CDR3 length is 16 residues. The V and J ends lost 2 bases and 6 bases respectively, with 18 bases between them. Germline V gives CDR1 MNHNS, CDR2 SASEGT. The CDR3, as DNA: TGTGCCAGCAGTGAAATCCGGACACTTGTTATTGATACGCAGTATTTT. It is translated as CASSEIRTLVIDTQYF.

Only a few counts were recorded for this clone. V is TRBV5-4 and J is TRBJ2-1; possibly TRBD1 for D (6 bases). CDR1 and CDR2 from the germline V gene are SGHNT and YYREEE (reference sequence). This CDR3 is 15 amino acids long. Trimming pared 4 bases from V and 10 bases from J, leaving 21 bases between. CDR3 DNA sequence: TGTGCCAGCAGCCAGGACAGATATCGCTATCAGGAGCAGTTCTTC. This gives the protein CASSQDRYRYQEQFF.

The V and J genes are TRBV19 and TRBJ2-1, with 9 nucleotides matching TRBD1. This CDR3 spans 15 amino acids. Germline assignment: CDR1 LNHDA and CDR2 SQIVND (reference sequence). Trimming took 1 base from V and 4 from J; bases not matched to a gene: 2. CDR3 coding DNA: TGTGCCAGTAGTATAGGACAGGGGGGGTACAATGAGCAGTTCTTC. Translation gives CASSIGQGGYNEQFF. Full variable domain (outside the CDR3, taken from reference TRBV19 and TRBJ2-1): DGGITQSPKYLFRKEGQNVTLSCEQNLNHDAMYWYRQDPGQGLRLIYYSQIVNDFQKGDIAEGYSVSREKKESFPLTVTSAQKNPTAFYLCASSIGQGGYNEQFFGPGTRLTVL.

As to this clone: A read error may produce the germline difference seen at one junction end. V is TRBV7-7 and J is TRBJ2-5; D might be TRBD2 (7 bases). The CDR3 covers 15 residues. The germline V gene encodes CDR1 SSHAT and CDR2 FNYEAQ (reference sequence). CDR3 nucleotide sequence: TGTGCTAGCAGCTTATCTAGGGGGGGAAGCGGGACCCAGTACTTC. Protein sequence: CASSLSRGGSGTQYF.

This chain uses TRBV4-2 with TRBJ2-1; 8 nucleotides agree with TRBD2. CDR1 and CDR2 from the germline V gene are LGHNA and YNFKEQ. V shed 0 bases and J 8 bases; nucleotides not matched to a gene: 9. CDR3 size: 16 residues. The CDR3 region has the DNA TGTGCCAGCAGCCAAGATCCCCTAGCGGGTGTTGATGAGCAGTTCTTC. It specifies CASSQDPLAGVDEQFF.

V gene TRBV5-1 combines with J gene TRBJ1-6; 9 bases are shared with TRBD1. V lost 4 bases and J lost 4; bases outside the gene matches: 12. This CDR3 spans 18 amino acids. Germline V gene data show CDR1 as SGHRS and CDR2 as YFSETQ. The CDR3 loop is CASSPMGQGNEYNSPLHF. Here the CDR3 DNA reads TGCGCCAGCAGCCCGATGGGACAGGGAAACGAATATAATTCACCCCTCCACTTT.

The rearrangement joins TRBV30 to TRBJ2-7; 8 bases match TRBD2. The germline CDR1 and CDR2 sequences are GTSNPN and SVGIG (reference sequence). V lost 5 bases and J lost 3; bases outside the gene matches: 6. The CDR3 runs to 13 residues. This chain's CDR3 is CAWSLGGVYEQYF. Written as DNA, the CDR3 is TGTGCCTGGTCTCTCGGGGGGGTCTACGAGCAGTACTTC.

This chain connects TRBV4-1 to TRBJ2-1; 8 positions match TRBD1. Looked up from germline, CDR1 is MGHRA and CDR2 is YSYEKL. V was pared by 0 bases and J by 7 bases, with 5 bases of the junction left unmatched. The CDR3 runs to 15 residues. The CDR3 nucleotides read TGCGCCAGCAGCCAAGAGACAGGGGAATGGAATGAGCAGTTCTTC. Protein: CASSQETGEWNEQFF.

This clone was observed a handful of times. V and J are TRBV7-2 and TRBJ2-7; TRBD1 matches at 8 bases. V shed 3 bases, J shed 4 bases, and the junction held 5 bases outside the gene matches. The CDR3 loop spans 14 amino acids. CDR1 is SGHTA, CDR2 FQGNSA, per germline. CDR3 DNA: TGTGCCAGCAGCTTCGTTGACAGGGGTTACGAGCAGTACTTC. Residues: CASSFVDRGYEQYF.

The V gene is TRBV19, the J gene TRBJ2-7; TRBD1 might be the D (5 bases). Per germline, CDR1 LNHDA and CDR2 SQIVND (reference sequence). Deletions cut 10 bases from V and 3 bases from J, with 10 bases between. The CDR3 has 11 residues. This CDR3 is CANTTVYEQYF. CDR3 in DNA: TGTGCCAATACGACAGTCTACGAGCAGTACTTC.

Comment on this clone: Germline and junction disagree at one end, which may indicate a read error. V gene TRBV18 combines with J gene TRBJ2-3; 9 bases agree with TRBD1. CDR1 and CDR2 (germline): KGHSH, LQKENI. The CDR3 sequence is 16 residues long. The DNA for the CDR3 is TGTGCCAGCTCCCCACAGCAGGGGACAGGGCGAGATACGCAGTATTTT. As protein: CASSPQQGTGRDTQYF.

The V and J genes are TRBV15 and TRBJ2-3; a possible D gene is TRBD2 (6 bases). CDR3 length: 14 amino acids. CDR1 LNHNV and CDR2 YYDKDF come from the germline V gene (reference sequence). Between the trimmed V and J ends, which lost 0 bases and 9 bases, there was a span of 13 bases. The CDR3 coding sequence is TGTGCCACCAGCAGAGATCTGGGGGGTGCGACGCAGTATTTT. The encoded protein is CATSRDLGGATQYF.

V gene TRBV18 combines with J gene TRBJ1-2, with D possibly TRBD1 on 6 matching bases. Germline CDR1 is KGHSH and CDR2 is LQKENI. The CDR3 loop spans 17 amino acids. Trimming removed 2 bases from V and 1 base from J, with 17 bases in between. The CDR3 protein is CASSPEWDKRFNYGYTF. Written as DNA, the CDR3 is TGTGCCAGCTCACCAGAGTGGGACAAGAGATTTAACTATGGCTACACCTTC.

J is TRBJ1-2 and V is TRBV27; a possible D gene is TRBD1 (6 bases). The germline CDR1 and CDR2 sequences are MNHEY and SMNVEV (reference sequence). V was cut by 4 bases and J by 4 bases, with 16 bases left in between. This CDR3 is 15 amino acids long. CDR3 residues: CASSSPSGASYGYTF. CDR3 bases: TGTGCCAGCAGTTCCCCCTCAGGGGCGAGCTATGGCTACACCTTC.

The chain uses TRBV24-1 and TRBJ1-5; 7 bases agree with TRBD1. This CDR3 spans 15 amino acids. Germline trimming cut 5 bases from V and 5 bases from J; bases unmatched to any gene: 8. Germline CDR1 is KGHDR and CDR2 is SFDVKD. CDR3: CATSGLQGMYQPQHF. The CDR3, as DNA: TGTGCCACCAGTGGTTTACAGGGGATGTATCAGCCCCAGCATTTT.

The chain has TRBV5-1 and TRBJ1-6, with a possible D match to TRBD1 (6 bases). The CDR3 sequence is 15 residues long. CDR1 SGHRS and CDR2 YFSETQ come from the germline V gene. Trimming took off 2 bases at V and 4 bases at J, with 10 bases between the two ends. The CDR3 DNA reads TGCGCCAGCAGCTTAACAGGGATGTATAATTCACCCCTCCACTTT. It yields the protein CASSLTGMYNSPLHF.

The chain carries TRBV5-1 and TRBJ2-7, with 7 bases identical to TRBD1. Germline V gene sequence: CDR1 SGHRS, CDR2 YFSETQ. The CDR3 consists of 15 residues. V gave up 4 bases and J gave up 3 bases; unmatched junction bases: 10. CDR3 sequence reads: CASSLSRTGVYEQYF. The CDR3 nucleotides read TGCGCCAGCAGCCTGAGTAGGACAGGAGTCTACGAGCAGTACTTC.

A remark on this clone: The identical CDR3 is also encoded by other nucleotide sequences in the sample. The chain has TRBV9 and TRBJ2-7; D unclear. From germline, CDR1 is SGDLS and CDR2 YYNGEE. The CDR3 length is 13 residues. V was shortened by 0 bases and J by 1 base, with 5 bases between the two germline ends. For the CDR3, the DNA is TGTGCCAGCAGCGTAGACAGTTCCTACGAGCAGTACTTC. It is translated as CASSVDSSYEQYF. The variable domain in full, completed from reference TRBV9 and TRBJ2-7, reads DSGVTQTPKHLITATGQRVTLRCSPRSGDLSVYWYQQSLDQGLQFLIQYYNGEERAKGNILERFSAQQFPDLHSELNLSSLELGDSALYFCASSVDSSYEQYFGPGTRLTVT.

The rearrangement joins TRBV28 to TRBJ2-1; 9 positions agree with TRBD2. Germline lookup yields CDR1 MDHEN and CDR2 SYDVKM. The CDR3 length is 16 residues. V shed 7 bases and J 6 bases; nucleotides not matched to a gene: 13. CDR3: CASTLNLGGGVNEQFF. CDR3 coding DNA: TGTGCCAGCACCCTAAATCTCGGCGGGGGGGTCAATGAGCAGTTCTTC.

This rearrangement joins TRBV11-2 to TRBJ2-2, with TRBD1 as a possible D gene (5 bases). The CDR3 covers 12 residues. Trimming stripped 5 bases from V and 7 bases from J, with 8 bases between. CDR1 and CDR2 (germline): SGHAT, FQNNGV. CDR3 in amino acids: CASSPGFGELFF. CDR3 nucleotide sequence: TGTGCCAGCAGCCCAGGGTTCGGGGAGCTGTTTTTT.

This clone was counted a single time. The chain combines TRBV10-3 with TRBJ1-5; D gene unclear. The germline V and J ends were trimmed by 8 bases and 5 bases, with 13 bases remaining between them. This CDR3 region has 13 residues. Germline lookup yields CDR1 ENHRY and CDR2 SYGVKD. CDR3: CAIHDGYDQPQHF. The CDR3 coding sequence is TGTGCCATCCATGACGGGTATGATCAGCCCCAGCATTTT.

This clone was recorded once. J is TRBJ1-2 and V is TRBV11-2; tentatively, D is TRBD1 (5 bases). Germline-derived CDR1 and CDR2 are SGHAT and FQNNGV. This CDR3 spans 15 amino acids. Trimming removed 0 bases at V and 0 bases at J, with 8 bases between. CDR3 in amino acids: CASSLEFRANYGYTF. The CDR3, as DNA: TGTGCCAGCAGCTTAGAATTCAGGGCTAACTATGGCTACACCTTC.

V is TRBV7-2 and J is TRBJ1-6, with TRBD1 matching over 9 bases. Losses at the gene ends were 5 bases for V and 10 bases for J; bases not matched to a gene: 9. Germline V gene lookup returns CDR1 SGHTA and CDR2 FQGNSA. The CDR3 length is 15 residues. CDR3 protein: CASSRRQGEISPLHF. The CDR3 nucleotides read TGTGCCAGCAGCAGACGACAGGGGGAAATCTCACCCCTCCACTTT.

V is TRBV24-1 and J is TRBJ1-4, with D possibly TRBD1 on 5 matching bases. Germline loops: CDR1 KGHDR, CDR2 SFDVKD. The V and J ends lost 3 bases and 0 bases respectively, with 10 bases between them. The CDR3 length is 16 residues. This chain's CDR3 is CATSDPRQPTNEKLFF. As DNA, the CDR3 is TGTGCCACCAGTGATCCCCGACAGCCAACTAATGAAAAACTGTTTTTT.